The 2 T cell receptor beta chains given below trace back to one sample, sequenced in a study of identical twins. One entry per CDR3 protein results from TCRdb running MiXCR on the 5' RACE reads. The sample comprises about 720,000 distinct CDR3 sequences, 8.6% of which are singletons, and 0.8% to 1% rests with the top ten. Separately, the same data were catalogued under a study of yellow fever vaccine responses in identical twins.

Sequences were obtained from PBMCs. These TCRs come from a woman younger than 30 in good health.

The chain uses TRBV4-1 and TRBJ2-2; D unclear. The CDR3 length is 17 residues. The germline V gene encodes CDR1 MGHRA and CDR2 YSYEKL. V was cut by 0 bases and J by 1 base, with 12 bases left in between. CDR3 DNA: TGCGCCAGCAGCCAAGATCGGTCCCAACGGAACACCGGGGAGCTGTTTTTT. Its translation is CASSQDRSQRNTGELFF.

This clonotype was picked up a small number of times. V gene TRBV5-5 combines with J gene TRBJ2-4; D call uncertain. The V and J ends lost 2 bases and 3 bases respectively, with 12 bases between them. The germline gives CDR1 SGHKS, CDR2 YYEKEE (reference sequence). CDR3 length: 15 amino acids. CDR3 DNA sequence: TGTGCCAGCAGCTTTTTTTGGCAGGACAAAAACATTCAGTACTTC. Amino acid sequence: CASSFFWQDKNIQYF.